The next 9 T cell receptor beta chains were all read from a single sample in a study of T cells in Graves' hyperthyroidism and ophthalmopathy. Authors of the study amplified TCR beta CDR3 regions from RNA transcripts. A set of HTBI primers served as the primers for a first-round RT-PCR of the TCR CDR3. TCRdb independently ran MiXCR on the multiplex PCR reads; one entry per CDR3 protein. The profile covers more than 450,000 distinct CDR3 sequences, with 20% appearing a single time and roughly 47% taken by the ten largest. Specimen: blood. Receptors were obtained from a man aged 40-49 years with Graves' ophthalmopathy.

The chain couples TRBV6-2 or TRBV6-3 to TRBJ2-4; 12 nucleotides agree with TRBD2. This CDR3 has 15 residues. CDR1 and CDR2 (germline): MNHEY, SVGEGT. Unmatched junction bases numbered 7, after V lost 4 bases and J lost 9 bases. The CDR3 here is CASSSSLAGGAIQYF. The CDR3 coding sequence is TGTGCCAGCAGTTCATCCCTAGCGGGAGGGGCCATTCAGTACTTC.

The CDR3 nucleotides are TGTGCCAGCAGCTCCGACCGCCATCAGCCCCAGCATTTT. Translating it yields CASSSDRHQPQHF. The chain joins TRBV7-2 to TRBJ1-5; D remains ambiguous. The CDR3 totals 13 residues. V was trimmed by 4 bases and J by 5 bases, leaving 9 bases between them. Per germline, CDR1 SGHTA and CDR2 FQGNSA. Combining the CDR3 with reference TRBV7-2 and TRBJ1-5 gives the whole variable domain GAGVSQSPSNKVTEKGKDVELRCDPISGHTALYWYRQSLGQGLEFLIYFQGNSAPDKSGLPSDRFSAERTGGSVSTLTIQRTQQEDSAVYLCASSSDRHQPQHFGDGTRLSIL.

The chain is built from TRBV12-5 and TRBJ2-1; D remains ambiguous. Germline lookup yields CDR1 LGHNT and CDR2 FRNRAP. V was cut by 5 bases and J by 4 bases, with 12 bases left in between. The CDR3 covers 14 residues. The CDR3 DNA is TGTGCTAGTGGTCCCCGGACGGATTACAATGAGCAGTTCTTC. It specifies CASGPRTDYNEQFF. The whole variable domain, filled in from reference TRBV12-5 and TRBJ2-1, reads DARVTQTPRHKVTEMGQEVTMRCQPILGHNTVFWYRQTMMQGLELLAYFRNRAPLDDSGMPKDRFSAEMPDATLATLKIQPSEPRDSAVYFCASGPRTDYNEQFFGPGTRLTVL.

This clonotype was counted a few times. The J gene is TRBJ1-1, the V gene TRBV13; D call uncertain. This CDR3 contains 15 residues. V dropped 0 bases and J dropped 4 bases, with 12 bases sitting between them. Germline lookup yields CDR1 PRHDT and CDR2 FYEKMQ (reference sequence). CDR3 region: CASSLGLGVGTEAFF. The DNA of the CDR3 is TGTGCCAGCAGCTTAGGCCTAGGTGTGGGCACTGAAGCTTTCTTT.

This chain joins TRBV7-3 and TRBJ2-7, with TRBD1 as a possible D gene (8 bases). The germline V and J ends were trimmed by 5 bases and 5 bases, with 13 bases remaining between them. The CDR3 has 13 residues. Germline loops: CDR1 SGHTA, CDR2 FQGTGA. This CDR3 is CASSNTGGDEQYF. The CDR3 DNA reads TGTGCCAGCAGCAATACAGGGGGGGACGAGCAGTACTTC.

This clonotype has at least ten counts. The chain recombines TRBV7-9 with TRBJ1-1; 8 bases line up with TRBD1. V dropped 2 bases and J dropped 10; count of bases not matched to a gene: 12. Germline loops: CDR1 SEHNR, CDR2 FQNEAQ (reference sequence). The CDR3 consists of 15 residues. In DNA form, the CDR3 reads TGTGCCAGCAGCTTATTCGGACAGGGTCAATGGTCAGCTTTCTTT. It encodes CASSLFGQGQWSAFF.

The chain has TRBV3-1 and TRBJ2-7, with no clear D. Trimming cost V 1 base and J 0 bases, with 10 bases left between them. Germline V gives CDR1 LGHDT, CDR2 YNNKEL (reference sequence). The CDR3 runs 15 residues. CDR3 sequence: CASSQVGGPSYEQYF. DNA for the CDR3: TGTGCCAGCAGCCAAGTCGGTGGGCCCTCCTACGAGCAGTACTTC.

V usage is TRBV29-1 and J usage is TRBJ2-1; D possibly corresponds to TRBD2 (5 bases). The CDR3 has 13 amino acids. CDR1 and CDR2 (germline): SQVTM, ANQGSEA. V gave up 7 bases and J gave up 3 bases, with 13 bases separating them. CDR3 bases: TGCAGCGGTGGTAGGGAGTACTACAATGAGCAGTTCTTC. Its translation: CSGGREYYNEQFF.

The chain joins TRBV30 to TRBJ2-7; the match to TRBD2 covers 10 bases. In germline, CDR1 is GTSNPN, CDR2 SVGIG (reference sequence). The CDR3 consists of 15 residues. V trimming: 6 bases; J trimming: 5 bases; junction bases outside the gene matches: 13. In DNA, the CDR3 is TGTGCCTGCTACAACCCCCTAGCGGGAGTTAACGAGCAGTACTTC. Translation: CACYNPLAGVNEQYF. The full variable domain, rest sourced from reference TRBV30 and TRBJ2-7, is SQTIHQWPATLVQPVGSPLSLECTVEGTSNPNLYWYRQAAGRGLQLLFYSVGIGQISSEVPQNLSASRPQDRQFILSSKKLLLSDSGFYLCACYNPLAGVNEQYFGPGTRLTVT.